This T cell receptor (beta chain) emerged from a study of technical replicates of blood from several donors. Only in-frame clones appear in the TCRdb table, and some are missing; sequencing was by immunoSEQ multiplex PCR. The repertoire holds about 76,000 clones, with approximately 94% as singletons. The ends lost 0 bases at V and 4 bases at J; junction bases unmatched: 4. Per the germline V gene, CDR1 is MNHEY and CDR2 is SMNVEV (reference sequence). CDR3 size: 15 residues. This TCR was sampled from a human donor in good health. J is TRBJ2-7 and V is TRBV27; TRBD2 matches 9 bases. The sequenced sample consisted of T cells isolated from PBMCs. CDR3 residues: CASSLSGSGGYEQYF. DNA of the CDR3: TGTGCCAGCAGTTTATCTGGTAGCGGGGGTTACGAGCAGTACTTC.